This TCR beta chain originates from a study of shared clonotypes between healthy human individuals (dated by TCRdb to 2018 to 2020). A note on the overall study: A couple of women and a few men aged 18 to 49 years were included in the cohort. Per donor, three plates each were used for CD4 naive and CD4 memory, two for CD8 naive, and one for CD8 memory. The study deeply sequenced blood TCR repertoires of about 5 healthy adults to estimate repertoire size and the extent of clonotype sharing between individuals. Different laboratories and diverse techniques were used to prepare libraries and sequence TCR repertoires, to increase sequencing depth and limit assay-specific biases. Per donor, leukapheresis produced somewhere between about 0.8 and 9 billion PBMCs.

Healthy HIV-negative adults with no recently reported acute infections or vaccinations were included as donors. Every donor was a Caucasian adult residing in Nashville, Tennessee, USA. CD4+ T cells were enriched by magnetic negative selection; naive cells were then positively selected on CD45RA, and the negative fraction formed the memory subset. Blood was obtained by leukapheresis, after which PBMCs were separated by Ficoll-Histopaque density gradient centrifugation and cryopreserved in liquid nitrogen vapor phase. Purity and quantity of every magnetically sorted T cell population were checked by analytical flow cytometry. From each sorted fraction, genomic DNA was isolated and quantified by UV absorbance on a Nanodrop 2000c. Comment on this clone: Its antigen is still unknown. No qualities accompany the bases; no much larger clone lies one base away.

V was cut back by 0 bases and J by 7 bases, leaving a gap of 16 bases between them. Taken from cysteine to phenylalanine, the CDR3 has 15 residues. Only the CDR3 part of the read is kept: 45 bases, read in frame from the first base. Per the germline V gene, SGDLS is the CDR1 and YYNGEE is the CDR2. TCR CDR3 regions were amplified from genomic DNA by multiplex PCR using the deep immunoSEQ assay. Genomic DNA extracted from each cell subset was distributed evenly over all wells of several immunoSEQ 96-well plates, and each plate served as one replicate. Each replicate PCR for sorted subsets received about 180 ng genomic DNA, equal to roughly 29,000 T cell genomes. Purified libraries were measured with a Qubit 3.0 fluorometer, size-checked on a Bioanalyzer 2100, and measured again with the KAPA Library Quantification kit. Each immunoSEQ 96-well plate was sequenced on its own single-read 150-cycle Illumina NextSeq 550 flow cell. The original pipeline was this. Because only junctional sequences without quality scores were contained in the immunoSEQ output, filtering matching that applied to full-length reads could not be performed. Sequences were annotated with PyIR, a Python wrapper for IgBLAST v1.9, using IMGT germline references to assign V/J genes and CDR3. Any read was removed if the V/J assignment was weak (E-value above 1e-6), the CDR3 was missing, or the read contained stop codons, out-of-frame junctions, or ambiguous translated residues. V3J clonotypes were defined as sequences sharing an identical inferred V gene, J gene, and CDR3 amino acid sequence. Percentage overlap between repertoires was computed as shared unique clonotypes divided by the size of the smaller repertoire. Richness of each repertoire was evaluated using RTK rarefaction, the Chao1 estimator, and Recon v2.1 estimates of unobserved clonotypes. Generation probabilities for all TCRbeta clonotypes obtained by the gDNA method from a handful of donors were computed using OLGA. Imported from immuneACCESS, the table was reduced by TCRdb to in-frame sequences with V and J called. These copies leave out some clones; in studies compared against another copy, an unresolved V gene accounts for under half, and the cause of the remainder is not known. That table furnishes V, J and clone size, whereas the DNA furnished D and trimming. The sample data list millions of clones, and 85% to 95% of these were observed just once. Together, the top ten hold 0.13% of the sample.

Study-level results and caveats: Because the study included a small number of donors, the genetic and exposure-history diversity represented was limited. Across four donors, 5% to 6% of naive CD4, around 3.5% of naive CD8, 2% to 2.5% of memory CD4, and approximately 0.4% of memory CD8 clonotypes were shared. Naive subsets generally had larger estimated clonotype richness than memory subsets. Clonotypes shared by all four sorted-subset donors showed higher generation probabilities than non-shared clonotypes. Sampling was restricted to blood, and TCR repertoires in tissue are likely to differ from TCR repertoires in blood. Rarefaction of sorted-subset datasets indicated incomplete sequencing despite the large sequencing depth. Pairwise subsampling led to the expectation that sequencing depth would affect the degree of clonotype sharing among donors.

The source of this sequence is a man younger than 35 in good health. Rearrangement joined TRBV9 to TRBJ1-2, with the D gene call left open. The sample taken for sequencing was naive CD4+ T cells sorted from blood. Taken with the paper, the label for cell subset or site translates to: CD45RA+ positively selected. The CDR3 protein sequence reads: CASSVGPSGGPGYTF. The sequenced DNA is TGTGCCAGCAGCGTAGGCCCGTCAGGAGGTCCTGGCTACACCTTC. The variable domain in full, with residues beyond the CDR3 obtained from the reference TRBV9 and TRBJ1-2 genes, is DSGVTQTPKHLITATGQRVTLRCSPRSGDLSVYWYQQSLDQGLQFLIQYYNGEERAKGNILERFSAQQFPDLHSELNLSSLELGDSALYFCASSVGPSGGPGYTFGSGTRLTVV.